A single sample gave rise to the 5 T cell receptor beta chains below, sequenced in a study of cytomegalovirus exposure and HLA in healthy donors. The PCR was carried out with 60 Vbeta primers and 13 Jbeta primers. Libraries were prepared by immunoSEQ multiplex PCR; TCRdb keeps only in-frame clonotypes and omits some of them. The sample consists of roughly 190,000 clones, about 81% of them appearing once. Sequences were obtained from PBMCs. The receptors come from a man in his late teens or twenties in good health and CMV-seronegative.

The chain has TRBV9 and TRBJ2-2; 7 nucleotides line up with TRBD2. This CDR3 is 13 amino acids long. The ends lost 6 bases at V and 6 bases at J; junction bases unmatched: 5. Germline lookup yields CDR1 SGDLS and CDR2 YYNGEE. CDR3 loop: CASTGGGSGELFF. The CDR3 nucleotides are TGTGCCAGCACTGGGGGGGGGTCCGGGGAGCTGTTTTTT.

The gene calls are TRBV6-5 and TRBJ2-2, with TRBD1 matching over 8 bases. The CDR3 is made up of 16 amino acids. Germline V gene data show CDR1 as MNHEY and CDR2 as SVGAGI. V shed 0 bases and J 3 bases; nucleotides not matched to a gene: 3. The CDR3 region is CASSYSPTGDTGELFF. CDR3 DNA: TGTGCCAGCAGTTACTCCCCGACAGGGGACACCGGGGAGCTGTTTTTT.

The chain is built from TRBV5-6 and TRBJ1-3; D gene ambiguous. Germline CDR1 and CDR2: SGHDT and YYEEEE. The ends were cut back, 4 bases at V and 0 bases at J, with 11 bases in the middle. The CDR3 has 15 residues. CDR3 region: CASSQRGASGNTIYF. The DNA of the CDR3 is TGTGCCAGCAGCCAAAGAGGTGCCTCTGGAAACACCATATATTTT.

V gene TRBV6-1 combines with J gene TRBJ1-1; 9 nucleotides line up with TRBD1. Germline V gene data show CDR1 as MNHNS and CDR2 as SASEGT. V lost 8 bases to trimming and J lost 3 bases; unmatched junction nucleotides: 1. This CDR3 is built from 12 residues. CDR3 in DNA: TGTGCCAGCGGGGACAGGGACACTGAAGCTTTCTTT. Translating it yields CASGDRDTEAFF.

The chain is built from TRBV5-1 and TRBJ1-2, with 9 bases that match TRBD1. The CDR3 length is 13 residues. Germline trimming cut 0 bases from V and 6 bases from J; bases unmatched to any gene: 0. Germline values: CDR1 SGHRS, CDR2 YFSETQ. CDR3 in amino acids: CASSLGQGDGYTF. In DNA form, the CDR3 reads TGCGCCAGCAGCTTGGGACAGGGGGATGGCTACACCTTC.